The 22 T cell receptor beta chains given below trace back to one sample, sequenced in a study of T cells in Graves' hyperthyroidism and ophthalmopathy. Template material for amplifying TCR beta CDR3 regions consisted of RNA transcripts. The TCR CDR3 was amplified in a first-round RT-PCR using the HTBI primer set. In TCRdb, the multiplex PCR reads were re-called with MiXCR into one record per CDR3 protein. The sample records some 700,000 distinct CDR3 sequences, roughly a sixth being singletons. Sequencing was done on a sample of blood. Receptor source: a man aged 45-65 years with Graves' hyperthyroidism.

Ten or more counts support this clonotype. The CDR3 coding sequence is TGCGCCAGCAGCGGTAGCGGCCCCACAGATACGCAGTATTTT. It codes for CASSGSGPTDTQYF. The rearrangement links TRBV5-1 to TRBJ2-3; D perhaps matches TRBD2 (6 bases). Germline lookup yields CDR1 SGHRS and CDR2 YFSETQ. The CDR3 consists of 14 residues. The V end was cut by 4 bases, the J end by 2 bases, with 11 bases between.

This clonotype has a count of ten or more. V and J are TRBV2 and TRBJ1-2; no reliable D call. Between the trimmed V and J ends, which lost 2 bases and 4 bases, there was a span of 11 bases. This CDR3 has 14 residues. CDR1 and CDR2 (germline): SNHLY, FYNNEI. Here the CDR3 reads CASSENSPSYGYTF. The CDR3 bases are TGTGCCAGCAGTGAAAACAGTCCATCCTATGGCTACACCTTC.

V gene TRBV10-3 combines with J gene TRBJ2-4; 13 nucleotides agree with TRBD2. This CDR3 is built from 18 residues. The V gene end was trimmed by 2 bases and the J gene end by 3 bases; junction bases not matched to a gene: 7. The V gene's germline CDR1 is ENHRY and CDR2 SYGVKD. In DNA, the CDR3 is TGTGCCATCAGTGAGACTCAAGGGACTAGCGGGAACAAAAACATTCAGTACTTC. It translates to CAISETQGTSGNKNIQYF.

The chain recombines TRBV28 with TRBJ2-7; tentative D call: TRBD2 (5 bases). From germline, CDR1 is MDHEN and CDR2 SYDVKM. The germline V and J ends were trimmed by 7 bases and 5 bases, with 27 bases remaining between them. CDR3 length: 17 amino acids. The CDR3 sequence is CASKGRGLGLLMDEQYF. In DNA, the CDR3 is TGTGCCAGCAAGGGCCGGGGTTTAGGACTCCTCATGGACGAGCAGTACTTC.

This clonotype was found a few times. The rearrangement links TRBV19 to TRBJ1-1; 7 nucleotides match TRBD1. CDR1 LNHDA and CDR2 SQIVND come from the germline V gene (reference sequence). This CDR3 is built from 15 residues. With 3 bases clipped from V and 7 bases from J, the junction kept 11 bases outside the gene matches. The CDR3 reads CASSMREGGAGEAFF. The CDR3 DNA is TGTGCCAGTAGTATGCGAGAAGGGGGCGCCGGTGAAGCTTTCTTT.

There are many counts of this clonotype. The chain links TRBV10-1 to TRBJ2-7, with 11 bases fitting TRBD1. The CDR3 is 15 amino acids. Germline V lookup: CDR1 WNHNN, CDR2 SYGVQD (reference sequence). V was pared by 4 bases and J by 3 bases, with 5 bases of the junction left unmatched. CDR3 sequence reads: CASSATGTGGYEQYF. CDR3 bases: TGCGCCAGCAGTGCCACCGGGACAGGGGGCTACGAGCAGTACTTC.

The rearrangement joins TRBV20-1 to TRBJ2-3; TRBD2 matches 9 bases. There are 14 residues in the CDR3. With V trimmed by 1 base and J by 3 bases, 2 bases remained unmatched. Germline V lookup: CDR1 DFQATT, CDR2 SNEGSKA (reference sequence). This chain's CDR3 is CSARGAGGTDTQYF. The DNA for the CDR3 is TGCAGTGCTAGAGGCGCGGGAGGGACAGATACGCAGTATTTT.

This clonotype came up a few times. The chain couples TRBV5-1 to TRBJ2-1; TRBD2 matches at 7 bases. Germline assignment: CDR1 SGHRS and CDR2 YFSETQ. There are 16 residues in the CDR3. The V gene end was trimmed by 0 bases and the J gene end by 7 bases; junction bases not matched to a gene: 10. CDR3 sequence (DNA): TGCGCCAGCAGCTTGGCCGTGGGCGGGAGTAGAAATGAGCAGTTCTTC. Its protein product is CASSLAVGGSRNEQFF.

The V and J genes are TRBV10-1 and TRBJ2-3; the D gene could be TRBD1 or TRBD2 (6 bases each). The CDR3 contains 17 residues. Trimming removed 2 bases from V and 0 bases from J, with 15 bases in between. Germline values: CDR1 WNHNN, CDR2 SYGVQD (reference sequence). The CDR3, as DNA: TGCGCCAGCAGTGAGGGCCGGGGGCAAGGGAGCACAGATACGCAGTATTTT. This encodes CASSEGRGQGSTDTQYF.

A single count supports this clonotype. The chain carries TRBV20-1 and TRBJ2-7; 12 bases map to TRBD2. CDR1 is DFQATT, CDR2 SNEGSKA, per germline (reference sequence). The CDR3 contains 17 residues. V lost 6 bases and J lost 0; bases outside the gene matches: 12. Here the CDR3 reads CSAPTGLAGFPSYEQYF. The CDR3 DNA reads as TGCAGTGCCCCCACTGGACTAGCGGGATTTCCCTCCTACGAGCAGTACTTC.

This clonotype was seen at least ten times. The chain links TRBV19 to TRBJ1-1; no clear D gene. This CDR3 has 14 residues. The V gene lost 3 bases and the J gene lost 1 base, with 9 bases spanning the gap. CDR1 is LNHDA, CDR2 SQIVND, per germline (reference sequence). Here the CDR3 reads CASSMWVANTEAFF. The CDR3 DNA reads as TGTGCCAGTAGTATGTGGGTCGCGAACACTGAAGCTTTCTTT.

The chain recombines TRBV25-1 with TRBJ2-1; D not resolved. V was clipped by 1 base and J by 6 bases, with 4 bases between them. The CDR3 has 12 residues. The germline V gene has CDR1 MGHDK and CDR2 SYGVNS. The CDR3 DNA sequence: TGTGCCAGCAGTGAATCGGTCAATGAGCAGTTCTTC. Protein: CASSESVNEQFF.

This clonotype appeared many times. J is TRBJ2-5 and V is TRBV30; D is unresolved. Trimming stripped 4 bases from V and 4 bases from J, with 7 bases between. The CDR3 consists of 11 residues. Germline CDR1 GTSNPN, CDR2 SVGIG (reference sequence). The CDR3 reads CAWNVGETQYF. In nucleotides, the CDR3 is TGTGCCTGGAATGTGGGAGAGACCCAGTACTTC.

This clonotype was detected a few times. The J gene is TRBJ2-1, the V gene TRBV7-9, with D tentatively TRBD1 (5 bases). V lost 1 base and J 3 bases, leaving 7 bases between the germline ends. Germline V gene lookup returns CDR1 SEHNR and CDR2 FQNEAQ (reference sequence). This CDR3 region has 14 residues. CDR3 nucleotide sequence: TGTGCCAGCAGCTTAGAGGGGCTCTACAATGAGCAGTTCTTC. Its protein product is CASSLEGLYNEQFF.

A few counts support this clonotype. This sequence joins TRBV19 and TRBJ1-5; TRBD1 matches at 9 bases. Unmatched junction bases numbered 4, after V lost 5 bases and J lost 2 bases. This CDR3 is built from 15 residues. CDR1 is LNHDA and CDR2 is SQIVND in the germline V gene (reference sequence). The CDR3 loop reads CASSQQGAGNQPQHF. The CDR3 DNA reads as TGTGCCAGTAGTCAACAGGGGGCCGGCAATCAGCCCCAGCATTTT.

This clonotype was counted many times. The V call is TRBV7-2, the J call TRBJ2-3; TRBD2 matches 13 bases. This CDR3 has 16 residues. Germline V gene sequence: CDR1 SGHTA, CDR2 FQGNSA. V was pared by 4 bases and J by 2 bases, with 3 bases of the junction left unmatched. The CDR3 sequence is CASSSGLAGFTDTQYF. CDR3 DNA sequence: TGTGCCAGCAGCTCGGGACTAGCGGGGTTCACAGATACGCAGTATTTT.

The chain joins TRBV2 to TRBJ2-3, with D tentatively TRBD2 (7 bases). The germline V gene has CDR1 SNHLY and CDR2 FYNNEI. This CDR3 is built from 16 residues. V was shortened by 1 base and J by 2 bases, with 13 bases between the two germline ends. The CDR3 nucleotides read TGTGCCAGCAGTGAAGAAGGGGGAGGGCCCACAGATACGCAGTATTTT. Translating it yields CASSEEGGGPTDTQYF.

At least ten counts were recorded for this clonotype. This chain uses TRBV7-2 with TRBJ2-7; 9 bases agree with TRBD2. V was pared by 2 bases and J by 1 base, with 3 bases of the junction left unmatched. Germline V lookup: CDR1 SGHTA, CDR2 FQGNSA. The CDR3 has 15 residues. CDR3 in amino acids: CASSLRTSDSYEQYF. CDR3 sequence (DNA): TGTGCCAGCAGCTTACGGACTAGCGATTCCTACGAGCAGTACTTC.

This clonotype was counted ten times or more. This CDR3 reads CASGKGVNTEAFF. DNA of the CDR3: TGTGCCAGCGGGAAAGGAGTGAACACTGAAGCTTTCTTT. The rearrangement joins TRBV7-3 to TRBJ1-1; D call uncertain. The CDR3 length is 13 residues. Deletions cut 8 bases from V and 0 bases from J, with 10 bases between. CDR1 is SGHTA, CDR2 FQGTGA, per germline.

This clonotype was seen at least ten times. The DNA of the CDR3 is TGTGCCAGCAGCTTAAGGACAGTCGAAGAGACCCAGTACTTC. As protein: CASSLRTVEETQYF. The rearrangement uses TRBV7-2 and TRBJ2-5; D is perhaps TRBD1 (6 bases). CDR1 SGHTA and CDR2 FQGNSA come from the germline V gene. The CDR3 is made up of 14 amino acids. V lost 2 bases and J lost 3, with 10 bases in between.

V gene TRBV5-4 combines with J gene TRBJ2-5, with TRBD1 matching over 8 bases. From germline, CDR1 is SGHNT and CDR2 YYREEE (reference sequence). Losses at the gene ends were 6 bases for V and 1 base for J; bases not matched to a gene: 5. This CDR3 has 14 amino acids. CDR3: CASNRDRGQETQYF. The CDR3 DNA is TGTGCCAGCAATCGCGACAGGGGCCAAGAGACCCAGTACTTC.

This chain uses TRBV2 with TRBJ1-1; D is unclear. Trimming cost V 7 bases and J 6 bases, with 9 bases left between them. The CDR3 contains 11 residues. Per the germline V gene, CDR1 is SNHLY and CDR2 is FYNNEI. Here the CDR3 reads CASIITSEAFF. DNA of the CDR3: TGTGCCAGCATTATTACGTCTGAAGCTTTCTTT.